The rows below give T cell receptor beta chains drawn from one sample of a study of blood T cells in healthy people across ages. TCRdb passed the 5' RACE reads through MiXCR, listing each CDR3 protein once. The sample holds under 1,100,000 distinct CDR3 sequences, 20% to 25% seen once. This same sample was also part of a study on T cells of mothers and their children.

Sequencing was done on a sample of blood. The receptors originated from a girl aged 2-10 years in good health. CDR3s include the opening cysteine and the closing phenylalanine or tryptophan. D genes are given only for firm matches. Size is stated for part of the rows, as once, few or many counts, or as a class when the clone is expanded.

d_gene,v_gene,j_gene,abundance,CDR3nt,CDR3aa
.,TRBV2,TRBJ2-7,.,TGTGCCAGCAGTGAACCGGGACACGGACATGACGACGAGCAGTACTTC,CASSEPGHGHDDEQYF
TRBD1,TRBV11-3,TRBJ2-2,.,TGTGCCAGCAGCCCCCCGACAGGGGGTGGGGAGCTGTTTTTT,CASSPPTGGGELFF
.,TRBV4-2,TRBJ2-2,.,TGTGCCAGCAGCCAAGACCCCGGGCCGAACACCGGGGAGCTGTTTTTT,CASSQDPGPNTGELFF
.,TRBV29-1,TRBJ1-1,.,TGCAGCGTTGTTAAAGAAAACCCGACAACTGAAGCTTTCTTT,CSVVKENPTTEAFF
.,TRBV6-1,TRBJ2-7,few,TGTGCCAGCAGCGGGGGAAGGGGGGACGAGTCCTACGAGCAGTACTTC,CASSGGRGDESYEQYF
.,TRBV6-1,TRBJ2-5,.,TGTGCCACCCGTCGGGCAGGCTGGGAGCAGTACTTC,CATRRAGWEQYF
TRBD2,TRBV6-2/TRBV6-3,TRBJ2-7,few,TGTGCCAGCAATCCGGGACTAGCGAGGTACGAGCAGTACTTC,CASNPGLARYEQYF
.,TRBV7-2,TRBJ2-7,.,TGTGCCAGCAGCTCTCCTAGCCTCTCCTACGAGCAGTACTTC,CASSSPSLSYEQYF
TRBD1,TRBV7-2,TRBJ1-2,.,TGTGCCAGCAGCCAGGACAGGGGGTCATGGGGCTACACCTTC,CASSQDRGSWGYTF
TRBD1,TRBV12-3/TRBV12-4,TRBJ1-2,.,TGTGCCACTTCAGGGGGGCACTATGGCTACACCTTC,CATSGGHYGYTF
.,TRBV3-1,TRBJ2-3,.,TGTGCCAGCAGCCCCCACCCGGGGGCGGGGGTCACGGATACGCAGTATTTT,CASSPHPGAGVTDTQYF